Shown below are 27 T cell receptor beta chains from a single sample sequenced in a study of post-analysis software for immune sequencing data. Their recognized antigens are unknown. Unique molecular identifiers featured in each of the TCR beta cDNA libraries. TCRdb re-derived calls from the PCR reads in MiXCR, one entry per CDR3 protein. Of over 700,000 distinct CDR3 sequences in the sample, 30% were seen once. Study conclusions and caveats: TRBV5-6, TRBV5-1 and TRBV20-1 belonged to a set of a handful of TRBV segments that were more frequent in patients than controls.

The sequenced sample consisted of blood. The receptor set was obtained from a girl aged 5-17 years with multiple sclerosis.

This clonotype showed up just a few times. The chain combines TRBV6-1 with TRBJ1-1, with a weak D call TRBD1 (6 bases). CDR1 is MNHNS and CDR2 is SASEGT in the germline V gene. Trimming shortened V by 6 bases and J by 7 bases, and 15 bases separated the two germline ends. This CDR3 region has 13 residues. The CDR3 nucleotides read TGTGCCAGCAGACCTCGGACAGAAATTGAAGCTTTCTTT. Its protein is CASRPRTEIEAFF.

This clonotype was seen a handful of times. The chain recombines TRBV20-1 with TRBJ2-7, with D perhaps TRBD1 or TRBD2 (6 bases each). The V gene lost 0 bases and the J gene lost 7 bases, with 13 bases spanning the gap. The germline gives CDR1 DFQATT, CDR2 SNEGSKA (reference sequence). CDR3 length: 13 amino acids. CDR3 loop: CSARDGGLGEQYF. The CDR3 coding sequence is TGCAGTGCTAGAGATGGGGGGCTCGGGGAGCAGTACTTC.

The chain employs TRBV4-3 and TRBJ2-7, with D possibly being TRBD2 (5 bases). The CDR3 consists of 15 residues. Deletions cut 5 bases from V and 0 bases from J, with 14 bases between. Per the germline V gene, CDR1 is LGHNA and CDR2 is YSLEER. The CDR3 DNA is TGCGCCAGCAGCTCGCTAGAGGGTAGCTCCTACGAGCAGTACTTC. The encoded protein is CASSSLEGSSYEQYF.

The chain recombines TRBV12-5 with TRBJ2-5, with a weak D call TRBD1 (6 bases). CDR1 is LGHNT and CDR2 is FRNRAP in the germline V gene. Trimming shortened V by 6 bases and J by 2 bases, and 19 bases separated the two germline ends. The CDR3 is 16 residues long. The CDR3 here is CASGLGAALKQETQYF. Here the CDR3 DNA reads TGTGCTAGTGGCCTGGGGGCGGCCCTCAAACAAGAGACCCAGTACTTC. Complete variable domain (other parts from reference TRBV12-5 and TRBJ2-5): DARVTQTPRHKVTEMGQEVTMRCQPILGHNTVFWYRQTMMQGLELLAYFRNRAPLDDSGMPKDRFSAEMPDATLATLKIQPSEPRDSAVYFCASGLGAALKQETQYFGPGTRLLVL.

This clonotype was recorded a few times. At one end the junction does not follow the germline gene, possibly because of a read error. This chain links TRBV12-3 or TRBV12-4 with TRBJ2-1, with 7 bases that match TRBD2. This CDR3 contains 15 residues. CDR3 amino acids: CASSEIRLAGNERFF. The CDR3 region has the DNA TGTGCCAGCAGCGAAATTCGACTAGCTGGTAATGAGCGGTTCTTC.

This clonotype was counted between two and nine times. The rearrangement joins TRBV7-2 to TRBJ2-3; 8 bases map to TRBD1. Germline V gene data show CDR1 as SGHTA and CDR2 as FQGNSA. This CDR3 has 17 amino acids. The V segment lost 1 base and the J segment 5 bases; nucleotides outside the gene matches: 11. In DNA, the CDR3 is TGTGCCAGCAGCTTAGTGAGGACAGGGTTCCGGGGAGATACGCAGTATTTT. Its translation is CASSLVRTGFRGDTQYF.

The chain carries TRBV6-6 and TRBJ2-3; tentative D call: TRBD2 (7 bases). The CDR3 has 16 residues. Trimming removed 5 bases at V and 5 bases at J, with 20 bases between. CDR1 and CDR2 (germline): MNHNY, SVGAGI (reference sequence). Written as DNA, the CDR3 is TGTGCCAGCAGTCCGTTGGGGGGGGGCCTGAGAGATACGCAGTATTTT. As protein: CASSPLGGGLRDTQYF.

The chain carries TRBV5-1 and TRBJ1-1; no firm D call. Germline CDR1 SGHRS, CDR2 YFSETQ. There are 14 residues in the CDR3. V was clipped by 0 bases and J by 7 bases, with 13 bases between them. CDR3 in DNA: TGCGCCAGCAGCTTGGCCTCCGGCAGCCATGAAGCTTTCTTT. Encoded protein: CASSLASGSHEAFF.

The CDR3: CSARTDRASQETQYF. As DNA, the CDR3 is TGCAGTGCTAGAACGGACAGGGCCTCCCAAGAGACCCAGTACTTC. The chain combines TRBV20-1 with TRBJ2-5; 8 bases are a match to TRBD1. Unmatched junction bases numbered 6, after V lost 2 bases and J lost 1 base. Germline CDR1 DFQATT, CDR2 SNEGSKA (reference sequence). The CDR3 is 15 amino acids.

This clonotype turned up a few times. The CDR3 loop reads CASSLAGTVPGNEQFF. CDR3 DNA sequence: TGTGCCAGCAGCTTAGCGGGGACAGTACCGGGGAATGAGCAGTTCTTC. The chain employs TRBV7-6 and TRBJ2-1; 7 positions agree with TRBD1. CDR1 is SGHVS, CDR2 FNYEAQ, per germline. This CDR3 comprises 16 residues. V was clipped by 0 bases and J by 7 bases; unmatched bases: 9. Full variable domain (outside the CDR3, taken from reference TRBV7-6 and TRBJ2-1): GAGVSQSPRYKVTKRGQDVALRCDPISGHVSLYWYRQALGQGPEFLTYFNYEAQQDKSGLPNDRFSAERPEGSISTLTIQRTEQRDSAMYRCASSLAGTVPGNEQFFGPGTRLTVL.

The chain recombines TRBV14 with TRBJ2-1; 7 nucleotides match TRBD2. CDR1 is SGHDN and CDR2 is FVKESK in the germline V gene. The CDR3 sequence is 13 residues long. V lost 8 bases to trimming and J lost 6 bases; unmatched junction nucleotides: 7. The CDR3 protein is CASRGPGGNEQFF. The CDR3 nucleotides are TGTGCCAGCCGCGGACCGGGGGGCAATGAGCAGTTCTTC.

The sample holds a few counts of this clonotype. This rearrangement joins TRBV4-3 to TRBJ1-2; D is ambiguous. Trimming removed 0 bases from V and 6 bases from J, with 8 bases in between. CDR1 and CDR2 (germline): LGHNA, YSLEER. The CDR3 length is 13 residues. CDR3 coding DNA: TGCGCCAGCAGCCAAGACCGGGGAAATGGCTACACCTTC. Protein product: CASSQDRGNGYTF.

The V gene is TRBV20-1, the J gene TRBJ2-1; TRBD2 matches at 8 bases. Germline V gene lookup returns CDR1 DFQATT and CDR2 SNEGSKA (reference sequence). J lost 6 bases, V lost 3 bases, and 16 bases had no gene match. The CDR3 contains 17 residues. CDR3 sequence reads: CSARRPQWREDGNEQFF. CDR3 DNA: TGCAGTGCTAGGAGACCCCAATGGCGGGAGGACGGCAATGAGCAGTTCTTC.

The chain combines TRBV4-1 with TRBJ2-3; either TRBD1 or TRBD2 may fit D (6 bases each). Germline values: CDR1 MGHRA, CDR2 YSYEKL. V was cut by 0 bases and J by 2 bases, with 15 bases left in between. This CDR3 contains 17 residues. CDR3 DNA sequence: TGCGCCAGCAGCCAAGATAGGGGGGTGCAAATCACAGATACGCAGTATTTT. It specifies CASSQDRGVQITDTQYF.

On this clonotype: A much larger clone lies one base from this, so it may be a read error. The chain links TRBV20-1 to TRBJ2-3; TRBD1 aligns across 7 bases. Germline values: CDR1 DFQATT, CDR2 SNEGSKA (reference sequence). V lost 8 bases, J lost 2 bases, and 7 bases stayed unmatched. The CDR3 totals 13 residues. Here the CDR3 reads CSTWDSLTDTQYF. CDR3 nucleotides: TGCAGTACTTGGGACAGCCTCACAGATACGCAGTATTTT.

The V call is TRBV20-1, the J call TRBJ2-5, with D possibly being TRBD2 (5 bases). Germline CDR1 and CDR2: DFQATT and SNEGSKA (reference sequence). Trimming took 3 bases from V and 11 from J, leaving 22 bases between them. This CDR3 contains 14 residues. CDR3 sequence: CSASPGMLGPGQYF. The CDR3 bases are TGCAGTGCTAGCCCCGGGATGTTGGGCCCCGGGCAGTACTTC.

In the case of this clonotype: A clone one base away is much larger, so this may be a read error. CDR3: CASSYSSSYEQFF. The CDR3 DNA reads TGTGCCAGCAGTTACTCTTCTTCGTACGAGCAGTTCTTC. The chain links TRBV6-5 to TRBJ2-1; no clear D gene. This CDR3 has 13 amino acids. CDR1 and CDR2 (germline): MNHEY, SVGAGI. V lost 0 bases, J lost 10 bases, and 10 bases lay in between.

The V and J genes are TRBV6-5 and TRBJ2-3; a possible D gene is TRBD1 (5 bases). V lost 6 bases and J 0 bases, leaving 13 bases between the germline ends. From germline, CDR1 is MNHEY and CDR2 SVGAGI. The CDR3 loop spans 15 amino acids. Written as DNA, the CDR3 is TGTGCCAGCAGCCTGACAGAGTCTAGCACAGATACGCAGTATTTT. As protein: CASSLTESSTDTQYF.

The chain joins TRBV15 to TRBJ2-7; weak D call: TRBD2 (5 bases). The germline CDR1 and CDR2 sequences are LNHNV and YYDKDF (reference sequence). The CDR3 contains 12 residues. V lost 5 bases to trimming and J lost 7 bases, with 12 bases between them. As DNA, the CDR3 is TGTGCCACCAGCGCGGGCAGCTTGGAGCAGTACTTC. It specifies CATSAGSLEQYF.

This clonotype has a handful of counts. This rearrangement joins TRBV28 to TRBJ2-2; maybe TRBD2 (5 bases). Germline lookup yields CDR1 MDHEN and CDR2 SYDVKM. The V end lost 3 bases, the J end lost 7 bases, and 15 bases lay between the germline ends. This CDR3 contains 15 residues. The DNA of the CDR3 is TGTGCCAGCAGTTTGAGGACCGGAGGTGTCGGGGAGCTGTTTTTT. Encoded protein: CASSLRTGGVGELFF.

This clonotype was detected a few times. The rearrangement uses TRBV7-9 and TRBJ2-3; tentative D call: TRBD2 (7 bases). Germline values: CDR1 SEHNR, CDR2 FQNEAQ (reference sequence). V gave up 7 bases and J gave up 10 bases, with 27 bases separating them. The CDR3 runs to 16 residues. CDR3 residues: CASTRVSGWQGRAQYF. CDR3 coding DNA: TGTGCCAGCACCAGGGTTAGCGGGTGGCAGGGGAGGGCGCAGTATTTT.

CDR3 loop: CSASRGTRGYEQYF. CDR3 DNA sequence: TGCAGTGCTAGTAGAGGGACTAGAGGCTACGAGCAGTACTTC. V is TRBV20-1 and J is TRBJ2-7, with 8 bases that match TRBD2. V dropped 3 bases and J dropped 3; count of bases not matched to a gene: 7. The germline V gene has CDR1 DFQATT and CDR2 SNEGSKA (reference sequence). The CDR3 extends over 14 amino acids.

The sample holds a few counts of this clonotype. CDR3 sequence reads: CAIRKREDTSYEQYF. Here the CDR3 DNA reads TGTGCCATCAGGAAGAGGGAGGACACCTCCTACGAGCAGTACTTC. The rearrangement uses TRBV10-3 and TRBJ2-7; D possibly corresponds to TRBD2 (6 bases). CDR1 ENHRY and CDR2 SYGVKD come from the germline V gene. There are 15 residues in the CDR3. The V end was cut by 6 bases, the J end by 0 bases, with 15 bases between.

This clonotype was found many times. The chain uses TRBV7-2 and TRBJ1-1; D not resolved. The CDR3 length is 14 residues. Germline values: CDR1 SGHTA, CDR2 FQGNSA. Between the trimmed V and J ends, which lost 5 bases and 1 base, there was a span of 11 bases. This CDR3 is CASSPMAQNTEAFF. Written as DNA, the CDR3 is TGTGCCAGCAGCCCGATGGCCCAGAACACTGAAGCTTTCTTT.

About this clonotype itself: At one boundary the junction diverges from the germline segment, which might be a read error. The genes are TRBV7-2 and TRBJ2-5, with 7 bases aligning to TRBD2. The end of the DNA is better explained by TRBJ2-7, so the J call may be wrong. The germline V gene has CDR1 SGHTA and CDR2 FQGNSA. The CDR3 is 19 residues long. In DNA, the CDR3 is TGTGTCAGCAGCTTATATGGGGCTAGCGGAAACCCTTTCTCCTACGAGCAGTACTTC. Its protein product is CVSSLYGASGNPFSYEQYF.

The CDR3 here is CASSGEKLFF. The CDR3 region has the DNA TGTGCCAGCAGCGGGGAAAAACTGTTTTTT. The rearrangement links TRBV9 to TRBJ1-4; D is undetermined. The V and J ends lost 3 bases and 8 bases respectively, with 2 bases between them. This CDR3 has 10 amino acids. Germline lookup yields CDR1 SGDLS and CDR2 YYNGEE.

This clonotype was recorded many times. This chain links TRBV12-3 or TRBV12-4 with TRBJ2-7; 9 nucleotides match TRBD1. CDR3 length: 12 amino acids. J was trimmed by 4 bases and V by 7 bases; bases with no gene match: 2. The CDR3: CASNGQGYEQYF. Here the CDR3 DNA reads TGTGCCAGCAATGGACAGGGGTACGAGCAGTACTTC.